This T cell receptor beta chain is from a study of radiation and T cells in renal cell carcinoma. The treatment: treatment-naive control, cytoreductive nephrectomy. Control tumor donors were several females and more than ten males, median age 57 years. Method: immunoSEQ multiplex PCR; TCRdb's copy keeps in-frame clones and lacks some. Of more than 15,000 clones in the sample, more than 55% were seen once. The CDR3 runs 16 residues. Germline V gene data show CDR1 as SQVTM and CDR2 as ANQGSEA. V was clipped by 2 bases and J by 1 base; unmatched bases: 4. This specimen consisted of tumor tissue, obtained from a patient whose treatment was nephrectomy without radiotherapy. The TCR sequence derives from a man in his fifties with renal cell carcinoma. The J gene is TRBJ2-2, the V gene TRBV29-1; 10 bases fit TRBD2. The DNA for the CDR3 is TGCAGCGTTGAACGGCGGACTAGCGGGAACACCGGGGAGCTGTTTTTT. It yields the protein CSVERRTSGNTGELFF.